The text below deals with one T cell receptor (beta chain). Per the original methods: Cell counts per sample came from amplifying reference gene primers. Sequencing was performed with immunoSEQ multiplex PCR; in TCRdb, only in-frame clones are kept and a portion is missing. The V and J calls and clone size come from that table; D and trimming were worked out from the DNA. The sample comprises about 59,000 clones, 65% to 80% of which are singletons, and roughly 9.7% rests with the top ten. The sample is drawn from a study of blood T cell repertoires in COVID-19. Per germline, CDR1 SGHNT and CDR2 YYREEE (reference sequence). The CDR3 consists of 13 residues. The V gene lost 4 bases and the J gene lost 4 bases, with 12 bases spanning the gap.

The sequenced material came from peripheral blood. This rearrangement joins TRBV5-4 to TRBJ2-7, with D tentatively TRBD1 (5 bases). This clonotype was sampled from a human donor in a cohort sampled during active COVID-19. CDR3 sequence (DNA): TGTGCCAGCAGCCCAACCACAGGATACGAGCAGTACTTC. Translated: CASSPTTGYEQYF.